A single sample is the source of the 30 T cell receptor beta chains below, sequenced in a study of shared clonotypes between healthy human individuals. Profiled with immunoSEQ multiplex PCR; TCRdb holds only in-frame clones, not every one. Here the sample spans 950,000 to 1,200,000 clones, 70% to 85% being singletons. Sequences were obtained from memory CD4+ T cells from PBMCs. Subset of the sample: CD45RA-negative fraction. The receptor set was obtained from a man younger than 35 in good health. Some clones in this sample may be carry-over from other donors' samples.

The rearrangement links TRBV30 to TRBJ2-5; TRBD2 agrees at 13 bases. CDR3 length: 16 residues. Germline values: CDR1 GTSNPN, CDR2 SVGIG (reference sequence). Trimming at V came to 2 bases and at J to 7 bases, leaving 10 bases not matched to a gene. The CDR3 loop reads CAWSPGTSGIIGTQYF. Written as DNA, the CDR3 is TGTGCCTGGAGTCCAGGGACTAGCGGGATAATCGGGACCCAGTACTTC.

The chain employs TRBV7-9 and TRBJ2-1; 9 positions match TRBD1. The germline CDR1 and CDR2 sequences are SEHNR and FQNEAQ (reference sequence). The CDR3 spans 12 residues. V lost 7 bases to trimming and J lost 7 bases; unmatched junction nucleotides: 2. The chain's CDR3 is CASIDRGNEQFF. The CDR3 nucleotides read TGTGCCAGCATCGACAGGGGGAATGAGCAGTTCTTC.

The gene calls are TRBV28 and TRBJ2-7; 7 positions agree with TRBD1. The CDR3 length is 16 residues. After removal of 5 bases from V and 2 bases from J, the junction contained 12 bases not matched to a gene. The V gene's germline CDR1 is MDHEN and CDR2 SYDVKM. The CDR3: CASSETGRTLPYEQYF. In nucleotides, the CDR3 is TGTGCCAGCAGTGAGACAGGGCGAACCCTACCCTACGAGCAGTACTTC.

The gene calls are TRBV10-3 and TRBJ2-1; 9 bases align to TRBD2. This CDR3 spans 13 amino acids. V trimming: 8 bases; J trimming: 12 bases; junction bases outside the gene matches: 11. Germline CDR1 ENHRY, CDR2 SYGVKD. CDR3 sequence: CAIETSGRGGQFF. CDR3 coding DNA: TGTGCCATCGAGACTAGCGGTAGAGGGGGGCAGTTCTTC.

This rearrangement joins TRBV28 to TRBJ2-2; D uncertain. The germline V gene encodes CDR1 MDHEN and CDR2 SYDVKM. V gave up 2 bases and J gave up 0 bases, with 16 bases separating them. CDR3 size: 18 residues. The CDR3 sequence: CASSLEAGLFANTGELFF. CDR3 nucleotides: TGTGCCAGCAGTTTAGAGGCAGGCTTGTTCGCGAACACCGGGGAGCTGTTTTTT.

J is TRBJ1-2 and V is TRBV7-8; 7 bases line up with TRBD1. The CDR3 runs to 14 residues. After removal of 4 bases from V and 7 bases from J, the junction contained 9 bases not matched to a gene. Germline V lookup: CDR1 SGHVS, CDR2 FQNEAQ. CDR3 in amino acids: CASSWGGQERGYTF. DNA of the CDR3: TGTGCCAGCAGCTGGGGAGGACAGGAGCGTGGCTACACCTTC.

The chain carries TRBV5-1 and TRBJ2-1; 8 bases fit TRBD2. CDR3 size: 17 residues. The V segment lost 4 bases and the J segment 0 bases; nucleotides outside the gene matches: 9. Germline-derived CDR1 and CDR2 are SGHRS and YFSETQ. The CDR3 DNA follows: TGCGCCAGCAGCCTGGGGTTGGCGGGAGGCTCCTACAATGAGCAGTTCTTC. It is translated as CASSLGLAGGSYNEQFF.

On this clone itself: Distinct nucleotide sequences in the sample also encode this CDR3. The rearrangement joins TRBV9 to TRBJ2-7; 7 bases line up with TRBD2. Trimming at V came to 0 bases and at J to 4 bases, leaving 7 bases not matched to a gene. CDR3 length: 15 residues. Germline CDR1 reads SGDLS; CDR2 reads YYNGEE. The DNA for the CDR3 is TGTGCCAGCAGCGTAGGGCCGGGAGGATCATACGAGCAGTACTTC. Its translation: CASSVGPGGSYEQYF.

This chain connects TRBV6-1 to TRBJ2-3; TRBD1 matches 8 bases. V lost 3 bases to trimming and J lost 5 bases; unmatched junction nucleotides: 7. Looked up from germline, CDR1 is MNHNS and CDR2 is SASEGT. This CDR3 is 15 amino acids long. CDR3: CASSDRRTGIDTQYF. The DNA of the CDR3 is TGTGCCAGCAGTGATCGCCGGACAGGGATAGATACGCAGTATTTT.

This sequence joins TRBV6-6 and TRBJ2-1, with D possibly TRBD1 on 5 matching bases. Germline V CDR1 and CDR2: MNHNY, SVGAGI (reference sequence). The CDR3 has 14 residues. Trimming cost V 6 bases and J 4 bases, with 13 bases left between them. Here the CDR3 reads CASSRDSAYNEQFF. CDR3 sequence (DNA): TGTGCCAGCAGCCGCGACAGCGCTTACAATGAGCAGTTCTTC.

V and J are TRBV6-5 and TRBJ1-2, with 7 bases that match TRBD1. CDR3 length: 12 amino acids. The germline V gene has CDR1 MNHEY and CDR2 SVGAGI. V gave up 6 bases and J gave up 4 bases; unmatched junction bases: 2. CDR3 DNA: TGTGCCAGCAGACGGGACAGCTATGGCTACACCTTC. Translating gives CASRRDSYGYTF.

The V call is TRBV7-8, the J call TRBJ1-1; D gene uncertain. Germline V gene lookup returns CDR1 SGHVS and CDR2 FQNEAQ. The CDR3 extends over 15 amino acids. V lost 2 bases to trimming and J lost 0 bases, with 10 bases between them. The CDR3 here is CASSLFPKLNTEAFF. DNA for the CDR3: TGTGCCAGCAGCTTATTCCCGAAGCTGAACACTGAAGCTTTCTTT.

The chain couples TRBV6-5 to TRBJ2-7; 11 bases align to TRBD2. This CDR3 is 15 amino acids long. Germline trimming cut 6 bases from V and 1 base from J; bases unmatched to any gene: 5. Germline V lookup: CDR1 MNHEY, CDR2 SVGAGI. The CDR3 reads CASRGTSGSSYEQYF. The CDR3 nucleotides are TGTGCCAGCAGGGGAACTAGCGGGAGTTCCTACGAGCAGTACTTC.

The chain uses TRBV10-1 and TRBJ1-1; D call uncertain. The CDR3 contains 13 residues. V gave up 6 bases and J gave up 6 bases, with 14 bases separating them. Germline V CDR1 and CDR2: WNHNN, SYGVQD (reference sequence). The CDR3 DNA sequence: TGCGCCAGCAGCCAGGCGTGGCAGGCTGAAGCTTTCTTT. It yields the protein CASSQAWQAEAFF.

This clone has more than one count but fewer than ten. The chain links TRBV27 to TRBJ2-7; weak D call: TRBD1 (6 bases). CDR3 length equals 14 residues. Per the germline V gene, CDR1 is MNHEY and CDR2 is SMNVEV (reference sequence). Trimming shortened V by 6 bases and J by 4 bases, and 16 bases separated the two germline ends. The CDR3 loop is CASSLNRAGYEQYF. CDR3 nucleotide sequence: TGTGCCAGCAGCCTTAACAGGGCAGGGTACGAGCAGTACTTC.

In its sample, this clone was seen a few times. V is TRBV15 and J is TRBJ2-7, with unresolved D. Germline lookup yields CDR1 LNHNV and CDR2 YYDKDF (reference sequence). Trimming cost V 0 bases and J 0 bases, with 15 bases left between them. CDR3 length equals 17 residues. CDR3 residues: CATSRDHQAGPSYEQYF. CDR3 nucleotide sequence: TGTGCCACCAGCAGAGATCATCAGGCAGGCCCCTCCTACGAGCAGTACTTC.

The table lists this clone with many counts. The chain is built from TRBV28 and TRBJ1-3, with TRBD1 matching over 7 bases. With 3 bases clipped from V and 2 bases from J, the junction kept 4 bases outside the gene matches. Germline V CDR1 and CDR2: MDHEN, SYDVKM. This CDR3 has 15 amino acids. Here the CDR3 DNA reads TGTGCCAGCAGTTTTTACAGGGGTACTGGAAACACCATATATTTT. It specifies CASSFYRGTGNTIYF.

The chain couples TRBV9 to TRBJ2-1; D gene uncertain. V was cut by 4 bases and J by 6 bases, with 11 bases left in between. The CDR3 length is 13 residues. From germline, CDR1 is SGDLS and CDR2 YYNGEE. CDR3 nucleotides: TGTGCCAGCAGCCTTGGGCCCCCCAATGAGCAGTTCTTC. It translates to CASSLGPPNEQFF.

CDR3 bases: TGTGCCAGCAGTCGGACATCGTTCTCTGGAAACACCATATATTTT. As protein: CASSRTSFSGNTIYF. This chain links TRBV2 with TRBJ1-3, with D maybe TRBD1 (5 bases). V was cut by 5 bases and J by 0 bases, with 11 bases left in between. Germline V lookup: CDR1 SNHLY, CDR2 FYNNEI. The CDR3 runs to 15 residues.

This clone occurred many times. Other DNA sequences of this sample code for an identical CDR3. The V gene is TRBV30, the J gene TRBJ1-5, with TRBD1 matching over 9 bases. V was pared by 2 bases and J by 5 bases, with 4 bases of the junction left unmatched. Per the germline V gene, CDR1 is GTSNPN and CDR2 is SVGIG (reference sequence). The CDR3 length is 14 residues. The CDR3 coding sequence is TGTGCCTGGAGTCCCGGGACAGGGTATCAGCCCCAGCATTTT. Translation: CAWSPGTGYQPQHF.

The chain recombines TRBV27 with TRBJ1-4; D ambiguous. Trimming shortened V by 3 bases and J by 0 bases, and 8 bases separated the two germline ends. There are 15 residues in the CDR3. Germline V gene lookup returns CDR1 MNHEY and CDR2 SMNVEV (reference sequence). Here the CDR3 reads CASSLQAATNEKLFF. The CDR3 DNA sequence: TGTGCCAGCAGTTTGCAGGCCGCAACTAATGAAAAACTGTTTTTT.

This clone has only a few counts. The chain links TRBV9 to TRBJ2-1; 9 nucleotides align to TRBD2. Trimming at V came to 3 bases and at J to 3 bases, leaving 4 bases not matched to a gene. CDR3 length: 15 residues. Germline loops: CDR1 SGDLS, CDR2 YYNGEE. CDR3 nucleotide sequence: TGTGCCAGCAGCGCATTTAGCGGGAGCTACAATGAGCAGTTCTTC. It is translated as CASSAFSGSYNEQFF.

The chain carries TRBV15 and TRBJ1-3; no clear D gene. CDR1 LNHNV and CDR2 YYDKDF come from the germline V gene (reference sequence). Trimming took off 2 bases at V and 4 bases at J, with 12 bases between the two ends. The CDR3 spans 15 residues. The CDR3 DNA follows: TGTGCCACCAGCAGATCTGCCGATTCCGGAAACACCATATATTTT. Residues: CATSRSADSGNTIYF.

The V gene is TRBV5-5, the J gene TRBJ1-1, with D maybe TRBD1 (6 bases). The ends were cut back, 3 bases at V and 1 base at J, with 16 bases in the middle. This CDR3 region has 16 residues. Germline V gene sequence: CDR1 SGHKS, CDR2 YYEKEE (reference sequence). DNA for the CDR3: TGTGCCAGCAGCTCCATGGCTGGACAGTCGAACACTGAAGCTTTCTTT. Protein: CASSSMAGQSNTEAFF.

The gene calls are TRBV5-6 and TRBJ2-7, with 8 bases fitting TRBD2. The germline V gene encodes CDR1 SGHDT and CDR2 YYEEEE. Losses at the gene ends were 9 bases for V and 2 bases for J; bases not matched to a gene: 16. The CDR3 is 16 residues long. As DNA, the CDR3 is TGTGCCACTCCGGGGGGGGAGACTGTCCACACCTACGAGCAGTACTTC. It encodes CATPGGETVHTYEQYF.

This sequence joins TRBV7-9 and TRBJ2-2; 8 bases align to TRBD2. V shed 6 bases, J shed 0 bases, and the junction held 9 bases outside the gene matches. Germline V gene sequence: CDR1 SEHNR, CDR2 FQNEAQ (reference sequence). The CDR3 extends over 17 amino acids. The DNA of the CDR3 is TGTGCCAGCAGATATAGCGGGACAAAATCGAACACCGGGGAGCTGTTTTTT. This encodes CASRYSGTKSNTGELFF.

On this clone itself: A far larger clone is a single base away, which makes a read error likely. The same CDR3 is also encoded by other DNA sequences in this sample. This chain uses TRBV30 with TRBJ2-1; no firm D call. This CDR3 is built from 11 residues. V gave up 8 bases and J gave up 7 bases, with 12 bases separating them. Germline V lookup: CDR1 GTSNPN, CDR2 SVGIG (reference sequence). This chain's CDR3 is CAGTLWNEQFF. In DNA, the CDR3 is TGTGCCGGAACCCTTTGGAATGAGCAGTTCTTC.

The rearrangement links TRBV7-9 to TRBJ2-3, with 10 bases aligning to TRBD2. V shed 2 bases and J 5 bases; nucleotides not matched to a gene: 4. The CDR3 loop spans 15 amino acids. The germline V gene encodes CDR1 SEHNR and CDR2 FQNEAQ (reference sequence). Here the CDR3 DNA reads TGTGCCAGCAGCTTACTAGCGGGAGTTGGAGATACGCAGTATTTT. It translates to CASSLLAGVGDTQYF.

The CDR3, as DNA: TGTGCCAGCTCCCGGAGGGGGCCCAACTATGGCTACACCTTC. Encoded protein: CASSRRGPNYGYTF. The chain recombines TRBV14 with TRBJ1-2; 7 nucleotides align to TRBD1. The trim removed 8 bases at V and 2 bases at J, leaving 8 bases unmatched. Germline V gene lookup returns CDR1 SGHDN and CDR2 FVKESK. This CDR3 contains 14 residues.

This chain connects TRBV27 to TRBJ1-1, with TRBD1 matching over 8 bases. The CDR3 totals 14 residues. V shed 6 bases and J 1 base; nucleotides not matched to a gene: 4. Germline values: CDR1 MNHEY, CDR2 SMNVEV (reference sequence). CDR3 sequence reads: CASRTTGENTEAFF. CDR3 in DNA: TGTGCCAGCAGGACGACAGGGGAGAACACTGAAGCTTTCTTT.